The text below deals with one TCR beta chain. Its antigen is currently unknown. This CDR3 has 14 amino acids. The V gene end was trimmed by 6 bases and the J gene end by 1 base; junction bases not matched to a gene: 3. Looked up from germline, CDR1 is MDHEN and CDR2 is SYDVKM. The data derive from a study of cytomegalovirus exposure and HLA in healthy donors. Findings and limits, study-wide: A list of around 150 TCR beta chains associated with cytomegalovirus was given.

TCRdb's copy holds only in-frame clones and misses some; the assay was immunoSEQ multiplex PCR. The table lists hundreds of thousands of clones, approximately 87% of them singletons. Sequencing was carried out using PBMCs. The source is a man between 18 and 29 years old in good health and CMV-seronegative. The chain is built from TRBV28 and TRBJ1-5; TRBD1 agrees at 7 bases. The chain's CDR3 is CASRTGRSNQPQHF. The DNA of the CDR3 is TGTGCCAGCAGGACAGGGAGGAGCAATCAGCCCCAGCATTTT.